These 24 T cell receptor beta chains originate from one sample sequenced in a study of response to subunit inactivated influenza vaccine. TCRdb ran MiXCR on the RT-PCR reads and lists one entry per CDR3 protein. The sample holds a few hundred thousand distinct CDR3 sequences, about 14% seen once. The starting material was PBMCs from blood, obtained 11 to 12 days after vaccination. The receptor source for this set is a man in his forties or fifties who received an inactivated influenza vaccine.

The rearrangement joins TRBV19 to TRBJ1-1; D gene uncertain. Trimming took off 3 bases at V and 5 bases at J, with 10 bases between the two ends. The CDR3 extends over 13 amino acids. Germline V gene lookup returns CDR1 LNHDA and CDR2 SQIVND (reference sequence). The CDR3 is CASSIFQRTEAFF. The CDR3 nucleotides read TGTGCCAGTAGTATTTTTCAGAGGACTGAAGCTTTCTTT.

This clonotype was observed a handful of times. This rearrangement joins TRBV5-1 to TRBJ1-1; D remains ambiguous. V dropped 1 base and J dropped 1 base, with 11 bases sitting between them. CDR3 size: 15 residues. In germline, CDR1 is SGHRS, CDR2 YFSETQ. The CDR3 region is CASSLSDLGNTEAFF. The CDR3, as DNA: TGCGCCAGCAGCTTGTCCGACCTGGGGAACACTGAAGCTTTCTTT.

The rearrangement joins TRBV9 to TRBJ2-7; D is perhaps TRBD1 (6 bases). The CDR3 length is 15 residues. CDR1 and CDR2 (germline): SGDLS, YYNGEE. Trimming cost V 0 bases and J 4 bases, with 14 bases left between them. The CDR3 here is CASSVGGGHSYEQYF. The CDR3 DNA reads as TGTGCCAGCAGCGTAGGAGGGGGACATTCGTACGAGCAGTACTTC.

J is TRBJ2-5 and V is TRBV18, with 7 nucleotides matching TRBD1. The CDR3 is made up of 15 amino acids. V lost 3 bases, J lost 7 bases, and 11 bases stayed unmatched. The germline V gene has CDR1 KGHSH and CDR2 LQKENI. The CDR3 DNA reads as TGTGCCAGCTCACCCCCGGGACAGCCAAGAAGGACCCAGTACTTC. Translating gives CASSPPGQPRRTQYF.

This clonotype was counted only a few times. The chain employs TRBV28 and TRBJ2-1, with D perhaps TRBD1 or TRBD2 (5 bases each). The CDR3 loop spans 16 amino acids. V lost 7 bases to trimming and J lost 5 bases, with 21 bases between them. Germline CDR1 is MDHEN and CDR2 is SYDVKM. DNA of the CDR3: TGTGCCAGCATCCCCTCGTCCGGGACCAGAAACAATGAGCAGTTCTTC. Protein sequence: CASIPSSGTRNNEQFF.

This sequence joins TRBV12-3 or TRBV12-4 and TRBJ1-2; 9 bases map to TRBD1. V was clipped by 5 bases and J by 7 bases; unmatched bases: 14. CDR3 length: 16 amino acids. The CDR3 reads CASSGDRGIGFGGYTF. The CDR3 region has the DNA TGTGCCAGCAGTGGCGACAGGGGGATCGGTTTCGGTGGCTACACCTTC.

A few counts support this clonotype. The chain combines TRBV3-1 with TRBJ1-2; 8 bases align to TRBD1. Germline CDR1 LGHDT, CDR2 YNNKEL (reference sequence). J was trimmed by 8 bases and V by 3 bases; bases with no gene match: 2. This CDR3 spans 12 amino acids. The CDR3 bases are TGTGCCAGCAGCCACAGGGGGCTCGGCTACACCTTC. Encoded protein: CASSHRGLGYTF.

The rearrangement links TRBV20-1 to TRBJ2-5, with D perhaps matching TRBD2 (5 bases). V shed 2 bases and J shed 4 bases, with 11 bases lying between them. Per germline, CDR1 DFQATT and CDR2 SNEGSKA (reference sequence). The CDR3 is made up of 13 amino acids. The CDR3 nucleotides are TGCAGTGCTAGACTGGGCGGGTCAGAGACCCAGTACTTC. Amino acid sequence: CSARLGGSETQYF.

The chain employs TRBV15 and TRBJ2-6, with D maybe TRBD1 (5 bases). The length of the CDR3 is 20 residues. Deletions cut 5 bases from V and 0 bases from J, with 23 bases between. The germline CDR1 and CDR2 sequences are LNHNV and YYDKDF (reference sequence). CDR3 loop: CATSPRRIQGSVSGANVLTF. CDR3 bases: TGTGCCACCAGCCCCCGGCGGATTCAGGGTAGTGTCTCTGGGGCCAACGTCCTGACTTTC. Full variable domain (rest looked up from reference TRBV15 and TRBJ2-6): DAMVIQNPRYQVTQFGKPVTLSCSQTLNHNVMYWYQQKSSQAPKLLFHYYDKDFNNEADTPDNFQSRRPNTSFCFLDIRSPGLGDTAMYLCATSPRRIQGSVSGANVLTFGAGSRLTVL.

This clonotype was observed many times. V gene TRBV7-8 combines with J gene TRBJ1-5, with a possible D match to TRBD1 (6 bases). This CDR3 contains 14 residues. Germline CDR1 and CDR2: SGHVS and FQNEAQ. Trimming left V 6 bases short and J 1 base short, with 10 bases between. CDR3 protein: CASSQDRSNQPQHF. In DNA, the CDR3 is TGTGCCAGCAGTCAGGACAGAAGCAATCAGCCCCAGCATTTT.

This clonotype has only a few counts. The rearrangement links TRBV11-2 to TRBJ2-7; possible D gene TRBD2, 6 bases. Germline V gene lookup returns CDR1 SGHAT and CDR2 FQNNGV. The V end lost 5 bases, the J end lost 5 bases, and 19 bases lay between the germline ends. There are 15 residues in the CDR3. CDR3: CASSGLADPVNEQYF. The CDR3 nucleotides read TGTGCCAGCAGCGGGTTAGCGGATCCTGTTAACGAGCAGTACTTC.

V is TRBV18 and J is TRBJ1-1; D gene unclear. Trimming took off 0 bases at V and 1 base at J, with 9 bases between the two ends. Per the germline V gene, CDR1 is KGHSH and CDR2 is LQKENI. The CDR3 length is 15 residues. DNA for the CDR3: TGTGCCAGCTCACCACCGTCGGTTTCGAACACTGAAGCTTTCTTT. It translates to CASSPPSVSNTEAFF. The whole variable domain, filled in from reference TRBV18 and TRBJ1-1, reads NAGVMQNPRHLVRRRGQEARLRCSPMKGHSHVYWYRQLPEEGLKFMVYLQKENIIDESGMPKERFSAEFPKEGPSILRIQQVVRGDSAAYFCASSPPSVSNTEAFFGQGTRLTVV.

This clonotype was seen only a few times. V usage is TRBV27 and J usage is TRBJ1-1; no clear D. The CDR3 totals 14 residues. Deletions cut 8 bases from V and 2 bases from J, with 15 bases between. The V gene's germline CDR1 is MNHEY and CDR2 SMNVEV (reference sequence). The CDR3 DNA follows: TGTGCCAGCGCCACCGGGGATTATAACACTGAAGCTTTCTTT. Its translation: CASATGDYNTEAFF.

There are a few counts of this clonotype. The gene calls are TRBV7-4 and TRBJ2-1, with 11 bases lining up with TRBD2. The junction had 5 bases not matched to a gene; V was cut back by 3 bases and J by 7 bases. This CDR3 comprises 15 residues. The germline gives CDR1 SGHVT, CDR2 SQSDAQ. Written as DNA, the CDR3 is TGTGCCAGCAGCTTCAGACTAGCGGGGACGAATGAGCAGTTCTTC. Translated: CASSFRLAGTNEQFF. Looking up the rest from reference TRBV7-4 and TRBJ2-1 gives the full variable domain: GAGVSQSPRYKVAKRGRDVALRCDSISGHVTLYWYRQTLGQGSEVLTYSQSDAQRDKSGRPSGRFSAERPERSVSTLKIQRTEQGDSAVYLCASSFRLAGTNEQFFGPGTRLTVL.

J is TRBJ2-4 and V is TRBV6-1, with TRBD2 matching 7 bases. CDR3 length equals 16 residues. Germline trimming cut 2 bases from V and 0 bases from J; bases unmatched to any gene: 4. Per the germline V gene, CDR1 is MNHNS and CDR2 is SASEGT. CDR3 in amino acids: CASSELAAVAKNIQYF. CDR3 DNA: TGTGCCAGCAGTGAACTAGCGGCAGTAGCCAAAAACATTCAGTACTTC.

The gene calls are TRBV7-6 and TRBJ2-1; TRBD1 matches 7 bases. V dropped 5 bases and J dropped 0; count of bases not matched to a gene: 7. From germline, CDR1 is SGHVS and CDR2 FNYEAQ. CDR3 size: 16 residues. The CDR3 loop is CASSEGQLTSYNEQFF. CDR3 coding DNA: TGTGCCAGCAGCGAGGGACAGCTGACCTCCTACAATGAGCAGTTCTTC.

The V call is TRBV28, the J call TRBJ2-1; no firm D call. Trimming took off 6 bases at V and 11 bases at J, with 14 bases between the two ends. From germline, CDR1 is MDHEN and CDR2 SYDVKM. The CDR3 totals 12 residues. The CDR3 DNA follows: TGTGCCAGCAGCCAACCTGAAATGAAGCAGTTCTTC. It is translated as CASSQPEMKQFF.

V is TRBV12-3 or TRBV12-4 and J is TRBJ2-5; D is perhaps TRBD1 (5 bases). The length of the CDR3 is 14 residues. With 5 bases removed from V and 5 bases from J, the gap between germline ends came to 15 bases. This CDR3 is CASSAVRVDETQYF. In DNA form, the CDR3 reads TGTGCCAGCAGTGCCGTCAGGGTGGATGAGACCCAGTACTTC.

The chain recombines TRBV4-2 with TRBJ2-3, with 12 bases lining up with TRBD2. V was clipped by 0 bases and J by 4 bases; unmatched bases: 11. This CDR3 spans 19 amino acids. Germline CDR1 LGHNA, CDR2 YNFKEQ. CDR3: CASSQDLAGGFPLADTQYF. The CDR3 nucleotides are TGTGCCAGCAGCCAAGACCTAGCGGGGGGGTTTCCCCTAGCAGATACGCAGTATTTT.

The chain joins TRBV10-3 to TRBJ2-7; TRBD2 matches at 9 bases. With 3 bases clipped from V and 7 bases from J, the junction kept 7 bases outside the gene matches. The CDR3 has 14 residues. Germline lookup yields CDR1 ENHRY and CDR2 SYGVKD. The CDR3 DNA is TGTGCCATCAGTGATGGACTAGCGCCCGGGGAGCAGTACTTC. Protein: CAISDGLAPGEQYF.

This clonotype has a handful of counts. J is TRBJ2-2 and V is TRBV6-2 or TRBV6-3; no firm D call. The CDR3 is 15 residues long. The ends were cut back, 2 bases at V and 1 base at J, with 8 bases in the middle. Germline V lookup: CDR1 MNHEY, CDR2 SVGEGT. This chain's CDR3 is CASSYPYRNTGELFF. In DNA form, the CDR3 reads TGTGCCAGCAGTTACCCCTACAGGAACACCGGGGAGCTGTTTTTT.

This clonotype was seen a handful of times. This chain joins TRBV5-1 and TRBJ1-3; D remains unclear. Trimming stripped 4 bases from V and 0 bases from J, with 14 bases between. The CDR3 is 16 residues long. In germline, CDR1 is SGHRS, CDR2 YFSETQ. The CDR3 loop reads CASSPGGSLSGNTIYF. Here the CDR3 DNA reads TGCGCCAGCAGCCCGGGTGGCTCCCTCTCTGGAAACACCATATATTTT.

The chain combines TRBV15 with TRBJ1-5; D not certain. CDR3 length equals 14 residues. Germline-derived CDR1 and CDR2 are LNHNV and YYDKDF (reference sequence). The germline V and J ends were trimmed by 1 base and 3 bases, with 7 bases remaining between them. The CDR3 region has the DNA TGTGCCACCAGCAGAGCGGGAGCCAATCAGCCCCAGCATTTT. Its protein is CATSRAGANQPQHF.

This clonotype was seen a handful of times. The chain joins TRBV9 to TRBJ2-7; D possibly corresponds to TRBD2 (6 bases). The CDR3 has 12 amino acids. Germline values: CDR1 SGDLS, CDR2 YYNGEE. The ends were cut back, 4 bases at V and 7 bases at J, with 12 bases in the middle. CDR3 residues: CASSILGGEQYF. The DNA for the CDR3 is TGTGCCAGCAGCATCTTGGGAGGAGAGCAGTACTTC.